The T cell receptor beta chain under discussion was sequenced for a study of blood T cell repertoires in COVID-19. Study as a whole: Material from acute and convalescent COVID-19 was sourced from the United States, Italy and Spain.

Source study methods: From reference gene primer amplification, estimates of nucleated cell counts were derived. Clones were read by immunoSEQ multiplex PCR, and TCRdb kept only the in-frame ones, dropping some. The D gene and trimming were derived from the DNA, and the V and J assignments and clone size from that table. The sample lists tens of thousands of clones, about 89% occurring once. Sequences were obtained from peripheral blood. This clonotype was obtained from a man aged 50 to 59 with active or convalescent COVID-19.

This CDR3 is CASSDGQGFTDTQYF. CDR3 DNA: TGTGCCAGCAGTGACGGCCAGGGATTCACAGATACGCAGTATTTT. The J gene is TRBJ2-3, the V gene TRBV6-4; TRBD1 might be the D (5 bases). This CDR3 has 15 residues. Germline CDR1 reads MRHNA; CDR2 reads SNTAGT. V lost 2 bases to trimming and J lost 2 bases, with 11 bases between them.